This T cell receptor (beta chain) was identified in a study of regulatory T cells in long-lasting Graves disease. Broader study findings: Relative to newly diagnosed Graves' patients, persistent ones had lower TCR diversity.

Time point here: newly diagnosed GD, antithyroid drugs for less than 3 months. The TCR library was made from RNA that had been extracted from PBMCs in TRIzol. In building TCR beta libraries, iRepertoire HTBI primers were used together with Arm-PCR of CDR3 regions. TCRdb recomputed calls from the multiplex PCR reads with MiXCR, one row per CDR3 protein. The sample holds approximately 470,000 distinct CDR3 sequences; about 17% are singletons and the top ten take about 12%. V was trimmed by 6 bases and J by 5 bases, leaving 10 bases between them. The CDR3 contains 12 residues. Looked up from germline, CDR1 is LGHNT and CDR2 is FRNRAP. This clonotype was counted between two and nine times. Its antigen is still unknown. This same sample was also part of a study on T cells in Graves' hyperthyroidism and ophthalmopathy.

The TCR was taken from a man aged 35-49 years with Graves disease. This specimen was peripheral blood mononuclear cells (PBMCs), taken at new diagnosis, from a patient treated with antithyroid drugs. The rearrangement links TRBV12-5 to TRBJ1-1, with D uncertain. Here the CDR3 reads CASGRLWTEAFF. The CDR3, as DNA: TGTGCTAGTGGCCGGCTTTGGACTGAAGCTTTCTTT.